The sequence of this T cell receptor (beta chain) was determined in a study of cytomegalovirus exposure and HLA in healthy donors. About the research overall: Unique TCR beta sequences numbering approximately 120 million came from around 180 million T cells in an earlier analysis. Among a few hundred genotyped donors, roughly 80% fell in the Caucasian-associated ancestry cluster.

Study findings and constraints: One cluster of highly shared sequence variants probably arose as a sequencing artifact.

The CDR3 consists of 16 residues. Germline loops: CDR1 LGHNA, CDR2 YNFKEQ. Trimming cost V 0 bases and J 1 base, with 9 bases left between them. Use of 60 Vbeta and 13 Jbeta primers characterized the PCR. Produced via immunoSEQ multiplex PCR; TCRdb's table is partial and in-frame only. The sample shows 150,000 to 200,000 clones, 75% to 90% of them seen only once. On this clone itself: The antigen is unknown.

The sequenced sample consisted of PBMCs. This rearrangement joins TRBV4-2 to TRBJ1-4; no definite D call. This receptor was identified in a man aged 45-65 years in good health and CMV-seropositive. This CDR3 reads CASSQDQYRTNEKLFF. CDR3 bases: TGTGCCAGCAGCCAAGATCAATACAGAACTAATGAAAAACTGTTTTTT.